A selection of T cell receptor beta chains follows, all from one sample in a study of cytotoxic CD8 clonotypes in ibrutinib-treated CLL. Here immunoSEQ multiplex PCR was the method, and the copy in TCRdb shows in-frame clones only, minus some. Among roughly 220,000 clones listed, around 70% were seen once. The specimen was PBMCs, collected after 12 months of ibrutinib treatment. Receptors originate from a human donor with chronic lymphocytic leukemia. Each CDR3 is given with its conserved first and last residue. D genes are given only for firm matches. Only some rows state a clone size, as once, few, many or a class for expanded clones.

CDR3nt: TGCGCCAGCAGCCAAGATCCGGGGGAGGCAGATACGCAGTATTTT; CDR3aa: CASSQDPGEADTQYF; d_gene: -; abundance: -; j_gene: TRBJ2-3; v_gene: TRBV4-1
CDR3nt: TGCGCCAGCAGCCCGGGGGATCTCTACGAGCAGTACTTC; CDR3aa: CASSPGDLYEQYF; d_gene: -; abundance: few; j_gene: TRBJ2-7; v_gene: TRBV5-1
CDR3nt: TGTGCCAGCAGTTCCCGCCGAGGGAGCGGGCAGCCCCAGCATTTT; CDR3aa: CASSSRRGSGQPQHF; d_gene: -; abundance: -; j_gene: TRBJ1-5; v_gene: TRBV7-2
CDR3nt: TGTGCCAGCAGCTCCGGGACAGGGAGCTCCTATAATTCACCCCTCCACTTT; CDR3aa: CASSSGTGSSYNSPLHF; d_gene: TRBD1; abundance: -; j_gene: TRBJ1-6; v_gene: TRBV5-4
CDR3nt: TGTGCCAGCAGCTTTGGGTATGGCTACACCTTC; CDR3aa: CASSFGYGYTF; d_gene: -; abundance: -; j_gene: TRBJ1-2; v_gene: TRBV7-9
CDR3nt: TGTGCCAGCAGCTTACCGACAGGGGGCGGAAACACCATATATTTT; CDR3aa: CASSLPTGGGNTIYF; d_gene: TRBD1; abundance: -; j_gene: TRBJ1-3; v_gene: TRBV7-2
CDR3nt: TGCAGCGTTCCCTATTGGGGGGACCCCGGGCGGGGGCAAGAGACCCAGTACTTC; CDR3aa: CSVPYWGDPGRGQETQYF; d_gene: TRBD2; abundance: -; j_gene: TRBJ2-5; v_gene: TRBV29-1
CDR3nt: TGCGCCACCTCCCGGGGGGGGGCGCTTGGCTACACCTTC; CDR3aa: CATSRGGALGYTF; d_gene: -; abundance: once; j_gene: TRBJ1-2; v_gene: TRBV5-1
CDR3nt: TGTGCCAGCAGCGAACTAGCGGGAGGGCCAAGCGAGCAGTTCTTC; CDR3aa: CASSELAGGPSEQFF; d_gene: TRBD2; abundance: -; j_gene: TRBJ2-1; v_gene: TRBV7-3
CDR3nt: TGTGCCAGCAGGGCGGACAGGGGCGGTCAGCCCCAGCATTTT; CDR3aa: CASRADRGGQPQHF; d_gene: TRBD1; abundance: -; j_gene: TRBJ1-5; v_gene: TRBV6-5
CDR3nt: TGTGCCAGCAGTCCCCAGGGTAGCAATGAGCAGTTCTTC; CDR3aa: CASSPQGSNEQFF; d_gene: -; abundance: many; j_gene: TRBJ2-1; v_gene: TRBV2
CDR3nt: TGTGCCTGGAGTATGGGGTTCGGAAACACCATATATTTT; CDR3aa: CAWSMGFGNTIYF; d_gene: -; abundance: -; j_gene: TRBJ1-3; v_gene: TRBV30
CDR3nt: TGTGCCAGCAGCAAAGAAGGGGCCCAAGAGACCCAGTACTTC; CDR3aa: CASSKEGAQETQYF; d_gene: -; abundance: -; j_gene: TRBJ2-5; v_gene: TRBV21-1
CDR3nt: TGTGCCAGCAGCCCAACGGGAGGAAACACCATATATTTT; CDR3aa: CASSPTGGNTIYF; d_gene: -; abundance: few; j_gene: TRBJ1-3; v_gene: TRBV7-3
CDR3nt: TGTGCCAGTAGATTTACAGGTCAGCAAGAGACCCAGTACTTC; CDR3aa: CASRFTGQQETQYF; d_gene: -; abundance: once; j_gene: TRBJ2-5; v_gene: TRBV19
CDR3nt: TGTGCCTGGACCCATCTAGCGGGGGTTTTCTTC; CDR3aa: CAWTHLAGVFF; d_gene: TRBD2; abundance: once; j_gene: TRBJ2-1; v_gene: TRBV30
CDR3nt: TGTGCCAGCATGGGTAGCGGGGTGGCAGATACGCAGTATTTT; CDR3aa: CASMGSGVADTQYF; d_gene: TRBD2; abundance: -; j_gene: TRBJ2-3; v_gene: TRBV28
CDR3nt: TGTGCCTGGAGTGTCAGCACCGGGGAGCTGTTTTTT; CDR3aa: CAWSVSTGELFF; d_gene: -; abundance: -; j_gene: TRBJ2-2; v_gene: TRBV30
CDR3nt: TGCGCCAGCAGCTTTAGAGACATCGGAGAGCAGTTCTTC; CDR3aa: CASSFRDIGEQFF; d_gene: -; abundance: few; j_gene: TRBJ2-1; v_gene: TRBV5-1
CDR3nt: TGTGCCAGCAGCCAAGGGGCCGTGGAAAAACTGTTTTTT; CDR3aa: CASSQGAVEKLFF; d_gene: -; abundance: -; j_gene: TRBJ1-4; v_gene: TRBV14
CDR3nt: TGTGCCAGCAGCCGGGCAGGGACTAGCGTCTCCTACAATGAGCAGTTCTTC; CDR3aa: CASSRAGTSVSYNEQFF; d_gene: TRBD2; abundance: -; j_gene: TRBJ2-1; v_gene: TRBV9
CDR3nt: TGTGCCAGCAGCTTAGCGAAGGGGCAGGGTGGCTACACCTTC; CDR3aa: CASSLAKGQGGYTF; d_gene: -; abundance: -; j_gene: TRBJ1-2; v_gene: TRBV7-6
CDR3nt: TGTGCCTGGCAGGGGCTGGGTGAAAAACTGTTTTTT; CDR3aa: CAWQGLGEKLFF; d_gene: -; abundance: few; j_gene: TRBJ1-4; v_gene: TRBV30
CDR3nt: TGCGCCAGCAGCTTGGGGGACGGACCCTATCAGCCCCAGCATTTT; CDR3aa: CASSLGDGPYQPQHF; d_gene: -; abundance: -; j_gene: TRBJ1-5; v_gene: TRBV5-1
CDR3nt: TGTGCCAGCCGGGTGTTCACTGAAGCTTTCTTT; CDR3aa: CASRVFTEAFF; d_gene: -; abundance: few; j_gene: TRBJ1-1; v_gene: TRBV28
CDR3nt: TGTGCCATCAGTGAGTCAGGACAGGGAAGCACTGAAGCTTTCTTT; CDR3aa: CAISESGQGSTEAFF; d_gene: TRBD1; abundance: -; j_gene: TRBJ1-1; v_gene: TRBV10-3
CDR3nt: TGTGCCAGCAGCCTAATTCGGGACAACTACGAGCAGTACTTC; CDR3aa: CASSLIRDNYEQYF; d_gene: -; abundance: -; j_gene: TRBJ2-7; v_gene: TRBV7-9
CDR3nt: TGTGCCAGCAGTGAGCGGGACAGGGGGTTCGGAAACACCATATATTTT; CDR3aa: CASSERDRGFGNTIYF; d_gene: TRBD1; abundance: -; j_gene: TRBJ1-3; v_gene: TRBV6-1
CDR3nt: TGTGCCAGCAGTGAAGCGCGAAGGGGCTACGAGCAGTACTTC; CDR3aa: CASSEARRGYEQYF; d_gene: -; abundance: -; j_gene: TRBJ2-7; v_gene: TRBV6-1
CDR3nt: TGTGCCAGCAGTGTGACAGGGATGAGGCAGACCCAGTACTTC; CDR3aa: CASSVTGMRQTQYF; d_gene: TRBD1; abundance: many; j_gene: TRBJ2-5; v_gene: TRBV2
CDR3nt: TGTGCCAGCAGGGGGGGACTAGCGGGAGGTCCCCCCCTCCGTACAGATACGCAGTATTTT; CDR3aa: CASRGGLAGGPPLRTDTQYF; d_gene: TRBD2; abundance: -; j_gene: TRBJ2-3; v_gene: TRBV28
CDR3nt: TGTGCCAGCACCCCTTCTGTAGGGACAGGGGACGAGCAGTACTTC; CDR3aa: CASTPSVGTGDEQYF; d_gene: TRBD1; abundance: -; j_gene: TRBJ2-7; v_gene: TRBV28
CDR3nt: TGTGCCAGCAGTTACGTACAGGGGGCTCATCAGCCCCAGCATTTT; CDR3aa: CASSYVQGAHQPQHF; d_gene: TRBD1; abundance: -; j_gene: TRBJ1-5; v_gene: TRBV6-5
CDR3nt: TGTGCCAGCAGTTTGGAGTTCTCCTACGAGCAGTACTTC; CDR3aa: CASSLEFSYEQYF; d_gene: -; abundance: once; j_gene: TRBJ2-7; v_gene: TRBV28
CDR3nt: TGCGCCAGCAGCTCAGGGACAGGGTACAATGAGCAGTTCTTC; CDR3aa: CASSSGTGYNEQFF; d_gene: TRBD1; abundance: -; j_gene: TRBJ2-1; v_gene: TRBV5-1
CDR3nt: TGCAGCGTTTCCGGGACAGAAACGGGGGGAAACACCATATATTTT; CDR3aa: CSVSGTETGGNTIYF; d_gene: TRBD1; abundance: once; j_gene: TRBJ1-3; v_gene: TRBV29-1
CDR3nt: TGTGCCAGTAGTGCGCTAGCGGGAGGGAACAATGAGCAGTTCTTC; CDR3aa: CASSALAGGNNEQFF; d_gene: TRBD2; abundance: -; j_gene: TRBJ2-1; v_gene: TRBV19
CDR3nt: TGTGCCAGCAGCTCTAGGACAATTGATGAAAAACTGTTTTTT; CDR3aa: CASSSRTIDEKLFF; d_gene: -; abundance: -; j_gene: TRBJ1-4; v_gene: TRBV7-9